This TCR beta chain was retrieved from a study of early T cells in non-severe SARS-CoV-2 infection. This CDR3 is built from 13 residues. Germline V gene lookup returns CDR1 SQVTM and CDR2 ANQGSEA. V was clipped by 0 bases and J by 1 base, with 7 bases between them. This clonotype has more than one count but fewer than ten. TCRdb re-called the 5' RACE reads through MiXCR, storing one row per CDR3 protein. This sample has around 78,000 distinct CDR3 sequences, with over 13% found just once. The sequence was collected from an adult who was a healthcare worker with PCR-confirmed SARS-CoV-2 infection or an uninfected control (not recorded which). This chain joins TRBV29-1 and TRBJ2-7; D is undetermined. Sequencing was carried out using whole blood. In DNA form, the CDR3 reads TGCAGCGTTGAAGATCCCGCTTCCTACGAGCAGTACTTC. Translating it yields CSVEDPASYEQYF.